This entry describes one T cell receptor beta chain. Its antigen is currently unknown. The data stem from a study of shared clonotypes between healthy human individuals. Findings and caveats of the study: Represented genetic and exposure-history diversity was restricted by having few donors. Expectations were that clonotype sharing among donors would be affected by sequencing depth.

V was trimmed by 0 bases and J by 7 bases, leaving 9 bases between them. The CDR3 loop spans 14 amino acids. Germline CDR1 MNHEY, CDR2 SVGAGI. The method was immunoSEQ multiplex PCR; TCRdb's version includes in-frame clones alone and lacks a portion of them. The sample lists about 79,000 clones, about 63% occurring once. The chain recombines TRBV6-5 with TRBJ1-4; D ambiguous. The origin of this receptor is a man younger than 45 in good health. Sequencing used memory CD8+ T cells sorted from blood. The subset denotes: CD45RO+ cells pooled with CCR7-negative TemRA cells. As DNA, the CDR3 is TGTGCCAGCAGTTACTCGAGTCTGGGTGAAAAACTGTTTTTT. This codes for CASSYSSLGEKLFF.